This T cell receptor beta chain was profiled in a study of cytomegalovirus exposure and HLA in healthy donors. V gave up 2 bases and J gave up 7 bases; unmatched junction bases: 5. CDR3 length equals 13 residues. Germline V gene data show CDR1 as MNHEY and CDR2 as SVGAGI. PCR primers comprised 60 Vbeta and 13 Jbeta primers. Method: immunoSEQ multiplex PCR; TCRdb's copy keeps in-frame clones and lacks some. The repertoire table contains around 150,000 clones. Notes on this clone: Its antigen is unidentified.

The study's findings and limits: Beyond CMV serostatus, there was no information to go on about immune exposure. A later look showed TCR association rates differing by HLA locus, highest for DRB1 and lowest for HLA-C. Relative to the roughly 690-donor mean, N-insertions were reportedly fewer in an Asian-associated ancestry cluster in a later analysis. Earlier analysis yielded a pattern in which most TCR beta V segments were productive about 87% or about 30% of the time.

Sequenced sample: PBMCs. The chain couples TRBV6-5 to TRBJ2-7, with TRBD2 identical over 7 bases. The sequence was collected from a woman aged 55-70 years in good health and CMV-seronegative. The CDR3 here is CASSYLGGGEQYF. CDR3 nucleotides: TGTGCCAGCAGTTACCTGGGGGGAGGGGAGCAGTACTTC.